This T cell receptor (beta chain) emerged from a study of shared clonotypes between healthy human individuals. Original processing notes: Junction-only sequences without quality scores came from ImmunoSEQ, so filtering differed. Measured with immunoSEQ multiplex PCR; TCRdb has only the in-frame clones, and not every one. D and trimming were read from the DNA, whereas the V and J calls and clone size are those reported in that table. The sample comprises 330,000 or so clones, approximately 79% of which are singletons, and 10% rests with the top ten. The healthy adult donors were HIV-negative and reported no recent acute infections or vaccinations. The V gene lost 1 base and the J gene lost 6 bases, with 9 bases spanning the gap. Per germline, CDR1 LGHNA and CDR2 YSLEER. CDR3 length: 14 amino acids.

The chain is built from TRBV4-3 and TRBJ2-2; weak D call: TRBD2 (5 bases). This clonotype originated in a young man in good health. What was sequenced was memory CD4+ T cells sorted from blood. This sample's subset: CD45RA-negative fraction. The CDR3 spells CASSQGYSAGELFF. The CDR3 DNA sequence: TGCGCCAGCAGCCAAGGGTATAGCGCCGGGGAGCTGTTTTTT.